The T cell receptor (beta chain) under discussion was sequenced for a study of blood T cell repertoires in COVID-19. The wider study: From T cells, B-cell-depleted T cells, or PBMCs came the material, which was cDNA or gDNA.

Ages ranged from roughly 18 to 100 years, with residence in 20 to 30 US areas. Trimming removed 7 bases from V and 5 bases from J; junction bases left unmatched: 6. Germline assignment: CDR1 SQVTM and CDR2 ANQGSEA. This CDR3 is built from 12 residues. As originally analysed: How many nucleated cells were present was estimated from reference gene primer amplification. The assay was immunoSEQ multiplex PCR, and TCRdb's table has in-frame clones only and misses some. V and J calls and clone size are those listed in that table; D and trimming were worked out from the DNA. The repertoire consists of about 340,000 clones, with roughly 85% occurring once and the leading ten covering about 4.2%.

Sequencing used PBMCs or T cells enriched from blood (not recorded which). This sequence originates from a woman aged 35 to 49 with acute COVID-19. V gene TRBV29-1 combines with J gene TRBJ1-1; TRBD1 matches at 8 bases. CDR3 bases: TGCAGCGGCGACAGGGGAAGGACTGAAGCTTTCTTT. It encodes CSGDRGRTEAFF.